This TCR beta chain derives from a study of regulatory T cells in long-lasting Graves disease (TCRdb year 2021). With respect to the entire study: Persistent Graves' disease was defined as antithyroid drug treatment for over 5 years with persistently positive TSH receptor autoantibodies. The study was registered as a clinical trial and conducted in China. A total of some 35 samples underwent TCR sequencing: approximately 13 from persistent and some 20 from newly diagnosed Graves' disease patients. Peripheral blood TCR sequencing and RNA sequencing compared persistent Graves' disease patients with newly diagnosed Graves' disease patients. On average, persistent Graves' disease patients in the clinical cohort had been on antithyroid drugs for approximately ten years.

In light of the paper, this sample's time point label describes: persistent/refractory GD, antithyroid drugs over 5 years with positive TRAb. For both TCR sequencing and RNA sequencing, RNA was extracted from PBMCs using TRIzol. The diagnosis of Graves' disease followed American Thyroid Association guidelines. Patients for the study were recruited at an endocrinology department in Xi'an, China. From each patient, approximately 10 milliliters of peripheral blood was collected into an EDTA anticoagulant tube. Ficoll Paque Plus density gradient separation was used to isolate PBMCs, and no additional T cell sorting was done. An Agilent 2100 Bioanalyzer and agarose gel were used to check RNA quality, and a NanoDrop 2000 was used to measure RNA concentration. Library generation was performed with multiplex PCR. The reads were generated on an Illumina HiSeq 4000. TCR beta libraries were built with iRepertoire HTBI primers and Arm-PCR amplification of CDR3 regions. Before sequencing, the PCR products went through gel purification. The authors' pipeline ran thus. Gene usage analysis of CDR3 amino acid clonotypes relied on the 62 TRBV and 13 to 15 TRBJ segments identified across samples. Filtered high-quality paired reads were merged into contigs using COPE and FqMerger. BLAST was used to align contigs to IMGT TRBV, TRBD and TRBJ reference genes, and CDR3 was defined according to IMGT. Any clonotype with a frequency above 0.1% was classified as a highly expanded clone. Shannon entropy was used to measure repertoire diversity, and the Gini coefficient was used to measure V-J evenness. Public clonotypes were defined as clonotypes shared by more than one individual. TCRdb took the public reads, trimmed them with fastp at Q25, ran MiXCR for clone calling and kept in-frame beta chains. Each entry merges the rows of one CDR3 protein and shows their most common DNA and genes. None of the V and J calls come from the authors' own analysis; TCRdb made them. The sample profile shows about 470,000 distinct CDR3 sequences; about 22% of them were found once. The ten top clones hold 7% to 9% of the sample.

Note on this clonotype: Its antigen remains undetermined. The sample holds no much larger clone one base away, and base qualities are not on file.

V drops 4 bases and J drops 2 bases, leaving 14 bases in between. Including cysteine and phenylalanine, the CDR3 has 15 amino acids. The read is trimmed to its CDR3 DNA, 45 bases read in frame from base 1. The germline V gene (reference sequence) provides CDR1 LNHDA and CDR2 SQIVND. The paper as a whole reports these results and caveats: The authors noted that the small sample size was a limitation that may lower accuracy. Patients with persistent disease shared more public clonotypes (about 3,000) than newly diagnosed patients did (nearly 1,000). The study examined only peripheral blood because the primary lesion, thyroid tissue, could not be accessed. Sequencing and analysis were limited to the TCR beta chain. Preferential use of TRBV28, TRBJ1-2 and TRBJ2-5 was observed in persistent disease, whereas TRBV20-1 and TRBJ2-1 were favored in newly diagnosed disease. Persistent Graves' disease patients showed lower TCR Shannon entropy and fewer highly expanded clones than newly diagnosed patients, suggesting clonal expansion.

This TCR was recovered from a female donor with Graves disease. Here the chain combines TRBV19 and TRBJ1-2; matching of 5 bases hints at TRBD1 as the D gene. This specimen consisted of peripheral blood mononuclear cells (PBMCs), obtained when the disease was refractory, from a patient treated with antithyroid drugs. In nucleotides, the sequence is TGTGCCAGTAGTACTTCCCGGGGGAAGAACTATGGCTACACCTTC. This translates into CASSTSRGKNYGYTF.